The subject of this entry is one TCR beta chain. The PCR used 60 Vbeta and 13 Jbeta primers. Data came from immunoSEQ multiplex PCR; TCRdb stores just in-frame clones and leaves some out. The sample comprises 100,000 to 150,000 clones, 70% to 85% of which are singletons, and more than 4% rests with the top ten. Every donor was a healthy person donating bone marrow. This sample was taken from a study of cytomegalovirus exposure and HLA in healthy donors. The CDR3 loop spans 13 amino acids. Germline loops: CDR1 SGHRS, CDR2 YFSETQ. V was clipped by 2 bases and J by 8 bases; unmatched bases: 7. Sequencing input: PBMCs. The chain employs TRBV5-1 and TRBJ2-7, with TRBD2 matching over 7 bases. This TCR was sampled from a male donor in good health and CMV-seropositive. The CDR3 DNA reads TGCGCCAGCAGCTTCCGGACTAGTCATAAGCAGTACTTC. Translated: CASSFRTSHKQYF.